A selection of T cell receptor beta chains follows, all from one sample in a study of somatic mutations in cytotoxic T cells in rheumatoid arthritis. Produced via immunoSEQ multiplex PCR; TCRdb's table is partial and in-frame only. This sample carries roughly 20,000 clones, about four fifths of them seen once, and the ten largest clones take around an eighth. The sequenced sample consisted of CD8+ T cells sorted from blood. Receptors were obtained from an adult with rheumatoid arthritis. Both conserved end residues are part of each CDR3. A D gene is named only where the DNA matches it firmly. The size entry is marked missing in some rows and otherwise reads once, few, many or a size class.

TGTGCCAGCAGCCATCCAGAAATACCAGGGGGCGCTTTTGTTGGCTACACCTTC,CASSHPEIPGGAFVGYTF,TRBJ1-2,TRBD1,TRBV4-2,once
TGTGCCAGCAGTACTAGACAGGGGTACTATGGCTACACCTTC,CASSTRQGYYGYTF,TRBJ1-2,TRBD1,TRBV6-5,NA
TGTGCCAGCAGCTTAGGGCCGAAGTACAATGAGCAGTTCTTC,CASSLGPKYNEQFF,TRBJ2-1,NA,TRBV11-3,NA
TGTGCCAGCAGTCCTCTCGTCTACGAGCAGTACTTC,CASSPLVYEQYF,TRBJ2-7,NA,TRBV7-9,few
TGTGCCAGCAGTTTATATGACCCAGGGACAGGGGAGACCCAGTACTTC,CASSLYDPGTGETQYF,TRBJ2-5,TRBD1,TRBV27,NA
TGTGCCAGCAGCTCAGCCGGGACTTCTACATACAATGAGCAGTTCTTC,CASSSAGTSTYNEQFF,TRBJ2-1,NA,TRBV7-2,NA
TGCGCCGGGCCGACACACCGATCCTATAATTCACCCCTCCACTTT,CAGPTHRSYNSPLHF,TRBJ1-6,NA,TRBV10-1,NA
TGTGCCAGCAGCTTAGGTCGGGGTTTAGCCAAAAACATTCAGTACTTC,CASSLGRGLAKNIQYF,TRBJ2-4,NA,TRBV7-9,NA
TGTGCCAGCAGCACCAGGACAGGGCCAAACACCGGGGAGCTGTTTTTT,CASSTRTGPNTGELFF,TRBJ2-2,TRBD1,TRBV7-8,once
TGTGCCAGCAGTACGGGGAATCAGCCCCAGCATTTT,CASSTGNQPQHF,TRBJ1-5,NA,TRBV2,few
TGTGCCAGCACCCGCCCGGACAGGGGGGGCACTGAAGCTTTCTTT,CASTRPDRGGTEAFF,TRBJ1-1,TRBD1,TRBV25-1,NA
TGTGCCAGCAGCTCCACTAGGAGCTCTGGAAACACCATATATTTT,CASSSTRSSGNTIYF,TRBJ1-3,NA,TRBV7-6,NA
TGTGCCAGCAGCTTGGGTCCCAGCGGCAATCAGCCCCAGCATTTT,CASSLGPSGNQPQHF,TRBJ1-5,NA,TRBV5-4,NA
TGTGCCAGCAGTCAGCGCGGGAGATCCGATACGCAGTATTTT,CASSQRGRSDTQYF,TRBJ2-3,TRBD2,TRBV6-1,NA
TGTGCCAGCAGCTTAAAACCAGCGGGACGCCCTTGGGCACAAGAGACCCAGTACTTC,CASSLKPAGRPWAQETQYF,TRBJ2-5,TRBD2,TRBV11-3,NA
TGTGCCAGCAGTTTGACCCGACAGGGGTACACCGGGGAGCTGTTTTTT,CASSLTRQGYTGELFF,TRBJ2-2,TRBD1,TRBV6-4,NA
TGTGCCAGCAGTACCCCAGGAGGTAAAGCTTTCTTT,CASSTPGGKAFF,TRBJ1-1,NA,TRBV27,NA
TGTGCCAGCAAGGAAGGACAGGGGGCGAGCACTGAAGCTTTCTTT,CASKEGQGASTEAFF,TRBJ1-1,TRBD1,TRBV11-2,NA
TGTGCCACCAGCAGATCAGGGAACACTGAAGCTTTCTTT,CATSRSGNTEAFF,TRBJ1-1,NA,TRBV15,few
TGTGCCAGCAGTGGAGACGGTAGCACAGATACGCAGTATTTT,CASSGDGSTDTQYF,TRBJ2-3,NA,TRBV6-4,few
TGTGCCAGCAGCATTCCACAGGGATTAACTGAAGCTTTCTTT,CASSIPQGLTEAFF,TRBJ1-1,NA,TRBV7-9,few
TGTGCCAGTGCCCGTCGGGGCACTGAAGCTTTCTTT,CASARRGTEAFF,TRBJ1-1,NA,TRBV19,NA
TGTGCCAGCAGTTACGGGGGGGGCAGCGAGCAGTTCTTC,CASSYGGGSEQFF,TRBJ2-1,NA,TRBV6-6,NA
TGTGCCAGCAGTTACTCGGCCACCGGGGAGCTGTTTTTT,CASSYSATGELFF,TRBJ2-2,NA,TRBV6-5,NA
TGTGCCACCAGCCACCGACAGGCAAATCAGCCCCAGCATTTT,CATSHRQANQPQHF,TRBJ1-5,NA,TRBV15,once
TGCAGCGTTGCAGTGACTAGCGGGATCTCCTACGAGCAGTACTTC,CSVAVTSGISYEQYF,TRBJ2-7,TRBD2,TRBV29-1,NA
TGTGCCAGCACCGGGAGACCAGGGGCGTTTGACACCGGGGAGCTGTTTTTT,CASTGRPGAFDTGELFF,TRBJ2-2,NA,TRBV7-6,NA
TGTGCCAGCAGCTCCAATGGGGCGGTCTCCTACAATGAGCAGTTCTTC,CASSSNGAVSYNEQFF,TRBJ2-1,NA,TRBV11-3,NA
TGTGCCAGCAGGGCGGGCAGCTCCTACAATGAGCAGTTCTTC,CASRAGSSYNEQFF,TRBJ2-1,NA,TRBV7-3,NA
TGTGCCAGCAGCGGCCCCGGGACCGATCAAGAGACCCAGTACTTC,CASSGPGTDQETQYF,TRBJ2-5,NA,TRBV5-4,NA
TGTGCCAGTAGTATAGCCAGAAATTCACCCCTCCACTTT,CASSIARNSPLHF,TRBJ1-6,NA,TRBV19,NA
TGTGCCATACCTATTAAGACAGGGAAAGGCTACACCTTC,CAIPIKTGKGYTF,TRBJ1-2,TRBD1,TRBV10-3,NA
TGTGCCAGCAGTCCTCTCCGGCTGAACACTGAAGCTTTCTTT,CASSPLRLNTEAFF,TRBJ1-1,NA,TRBV25-1,NA
TGTGCCAGCAGGACCTGGGACGAGCAGTACTTC,CASRTWDEQYF,TRBJ2-7,NA,TRBV6-6,NA
TGTGCCAGCAGTGAGGACCTAGTGTCCACTGAAGCTTTCTTT,CASSEDLVSTEAFF,TRBJ1-1,NA,TRBV2,NA
TGCGCCAGCAGTCCCGTGACTAGCGGGGGGCCTAACAATGAGCAGTTCTTC,CASSPVTSGGPNNEQFF,TRBJ2-1,TRBD2,TRBV4-1,once